These 28 T cell receptor beta chains were sequenced from one sample in a study of Graves' ophthalmopathy and Graves' hyperthyroidism. RNA transcripts were the template, and TCR beta CDR3 regions were amplified from them. First-round RT-PCR employed HTBI primers, with a second-round multiplex PCR after it. TCRdb reprocessed the multiplex PCR reads via MiXCR and lists one record per CDR3 protein. The sample has roughly 410,000 distinct CDR3 sequences; 15% are singletons. Sequenced sample: peripheral blood. Receptors originate from a woman younger than 30 with stable Graves' hyperthyroidism.

In its sample, this clonotype was seen many times. The V call is TRBV6-1, the J call TRBJ2-5; D unclear. The CDR3 is 13 amino acids. Germline lookup yields CDR1 MNHNS and CDR2 SASEGT. V lost 7 bases and J 5 bases, leaving 14 bases between the germline ends. The CDR3 DNA reads as TGTGCCAGCAATATAGGATTGGGGGAGACCCAGTACTTC. Amino acids: CASNIGLGETQYF.

This clonotype was observed many times. The chain joins TRBV27 to TRBJ2-2; TRBD2 is a possible D gene (5 bases). The CDR3 covers 15 residues. The germline gives CDR1 MNHEY, CDR2 SMNVEV (reference sequence). V was clipped by 7 bases and J by 7 bases, with 19 bases between them. The CDR3 region is CASTIKWGANGELFF. CDR3 DNA sequence: TGTGCCAGCACCATAAAGTGGGGAGCAAACGGGGAGCTGTTTTTT.

This clonotype was detected many times. This sequence joins TRBV25-1 and TRBJ2-5, with a weak D call TRBD2 (6 bases). This CDR3 region has 15 residues. Per germline, CDR1 MGHDK and CDR2 SYGVNS. The V gene lost 3 bases and the J gene lost 5 bases, with 16 bases spanning the gap. CDR3 in amino acids: CASSDPRAGRETQYF. Written as DNA, the CDR3 is TGTGCCAGCAGTGATCCCCGAGCGGGTAGGGAGACCCAGTACTTC.

This clonotype was counted at least ten times. The V gene is TRBV10-3, the J gene TRBJ1-1; possibly TRBD1 for D (5 bases). Germline CDR1 ENHRY, CDR2 SYGVKD. V lost 0 bases and J lost 1, with 6 bases in between. CDR3 length: 14 residues. In DNA form, the CDR3 reads TGTGCCATCAGTGAGTCTGGGGCGAACACTGAAGCTTTCTTT. Protein: CAISESGANTEAFF.

This clonotype was detected ten times or more. The chain is built from TRBV15 and TRBJ1-3; D not resolved. Germline V gene data show CDR1 as LNHNV and CDR2 as YYDKDF (reference sequence). Deletions cut 1 base from V and 1 base from J, with 11 bases between. The CDR3 loop spans 16 amino acids. The CDR3: CATSRGLEESGNTIYF. CDR3 in DNA: TGTGCCACCAGCAGAGGCCTTGAGGAGTCTGGAAACACCATATATTTT.

The table lists this clonotype with many counts. This chain connects TRBV19 to TRBJ2-5; D is unresolved. Germline V lookup: CDR1 LNHDA, CDR2 SQIVND (reference sequence). This CDR3 spans 14 amino acids. The germline V and J ends were trimmed by 3 bases and 5 bases, with 13 bases remaining between them. CDR3 coding DNA: TGTGCCAGTAGTATGCTGACCAGTCCGGAGACCCAGTACTTC. Amino acids: CASSMLTSPETQYF.

This clonotype was recorded at least ten times. This chain uses TRBV6-1 with TRBJ1-1; D unclear. The CDR3 extends over 13 amino acids. V was cut by 2 bases and J by 0 bases, with 4 bases left in between. The V gene's germline CDR1 is MNHNS and CDR2 SASEGT. CDR3 loop: CASSEYMNTEAFF. CDR3 nucleotide sequence: TGTGCCAGCAGTGAATATATGAACACTGAAGCTTTCTTT.

This clonotype occurred many times. V gene TRBV6-2 or TRBV6-3 combines with J gene TRBJ1-2, with TRBD1 matching over 9 bases. V lost 6 bases and J lost 0; bases outside the gene matches: 17. The CDR3 consists of 19 residues. Germline loops: CDR1 MNHEY, CDR2 SVGEGT. The CDR3 here is CASSRSSGQGNKANYGYTF. The DNA of the CDR3 is TGTGCCAGCAGCCGCTCCTCGGGACAGGGAAACAAAGCTAACTATGGCTACACCTTC.

This clonotype was recorded many times. The chain uses TRBV12-3 or TRBV12-4 and TRBJ1-1, with D uncertain. This CDR3 has 14 amino acids. The V end was cut by 8 bases, the J end by 1 base, with 14 bases between. In DNA, the CDR3 is TGTGCCAGCGGGAAAGACCTTGGGAACACTGAAGCTTTCTTT. This encodes CASGKDLGNTEAFF.

The V gene is TRBV13, the J gene TRBJ2-7, with 8 nucleotides matching TRBD2. The CDR3 consists of 15 residues. The trim removed 4 bases at V and 2 bases at J, leaving 7 bases unmatched. Per germline, CDR1 PRHDT and CDR2 FYEKMQ (reference sequence). Written as DNA, the CDR3 is TGTGCCAGCAGCTCCCGGGGGGGCGGCCCCTACGAGCAGTACTTC. The encoded protein is CASSSRGGGPYEQYF.

This clonotype came up a few times. J is TRBJ2-7 and V is TRBV18; TRBD2 is a possible D gene (6 bases). The V gene lost 3 bases and the J gene lost 2 bases, with 14 bases spanning the gap. There are 15 residues in the CDR3. Germline V gene lookup returns CDR1 KGHSH and CDR2 LQKENI. The DNA of the CDR3 is TGTGCCAGCTCACCTGAATCGGCGGGGCCCTACGAGCAGTACTTC. Protein: CASSPESAGPYEQYF.

The chain is built from TRBV7-9 and TRBJ2-7; D gene uncertain. The CDR3 length is 13 residues. V lost 5 bases and J 5 bases, leaving 13 bases between the germline ends. The germline V gene encodes CDR1 SEHNR and CDR2 FQNEAQ (reference sequence). The CDR3 reads CASSPLASDEQYF. Written as DNA, the CDR3 is TGTGCCAGCAGCCCATTGGCAAGCGACGAGCAGTACTTC.

The table lists this clonotype with a few counts. The V and J genes are TRBV11-3 and TRBJ2-7, with 11 nucleotides matching TRBD1. After removal of 4 bases from V and 3 bases from J, the junction contained 5 bases not matched to a gene. The CDR3 has 15 amino acids. Germline CDR1 reads SGHNT; CDR2 reads YENEEA. CDR3 loop: CASSSRTGGFYEQYF. The CDR3 DNA is TGTGCCAGCAGCTCCCGGACAGGGGGCTTCTACGAGCAGTACTTC.

In regard to this clonotype: It is likely a read error, because the conserved phenylalanine at the end of the CDR3 is missing. Because the CDR3's place on the DNA is in doubt, the DNA is left out and the CDR3 is given as listed by TCRdb. The rearrangement joins TRBV6-2 or TRBV6-3 to TRBJ1-1. The CDR3 adds up to 14 amino acids, both ends counted. The germline gives CDR1 MNHEY, CDR2 SVGEGT. CDR3 amino acids: CASSYSREARWSFL.

A few counts support this clonotype. The chain combines TRBV19 with TRBJ1-1, with a possible D match to TRBD1 (5 bases). Trimming left V 9 bases short and J 2 bases short, with 16 bases between. The CDR3 is made up of 14 amino acids. In germline, CDR1 is LNHDA, CDR2 SQIVND (reference sequence). In nucleotides, the CDR3 is TGTGCCAGCGGACCAGGGATTTATAACACTGAAGCTTTCTTT. Protein: CASGPGIYNTEAFF.

In this sample, this clonotype turned up many times. This chain connects TRBV19 to TRBJ2-4, with a tentative D call TRBD1 (5 bases). Per germline, CDR1 LNHDA and CDR2 SQIVND (reference sequence). Between the trimmed V and J ends, which lost 6 bases and 8 bases, there was a span of 11 bases. This CDR3 region has 12 residues. This chain's CDR3 is CASRNQGDIQYF. The CDR3, as DNA: TGTGCCAGTAGAAATCAGGGCGACATTCAGTACTTC.

This clonotype was seen repeatedly, ten times or more. The V and J genes are TRBV6-2 or TRBV6-3 and TRBJ2-5, with 8 bases fitting TRBD1. J gave up 3 bases and V 5 bases, and 2 bases lay outside the gene matches. The CDR3 sequence is 13 residues long. Germline V CDR1 and CDR2: MNHEY, SVGEGT. This CDR3 is CASSKGQEETQYF. For the CDR3, the DNA is TGTGCCAGCAGTAAGGGACAGGAAGAGACCCAGTACTTC.

This clonotype was counted ten times or more. The CDR3 region is CASSVKGSYEQYF. The CDR3 coding sequence is TGTGCCAGCAGTGTGAAGGGCTCCTACGAGCAGTACTTC. The chain has TRBV2 and TRBJ2-7; the D is unclear. Germline CDR1 and CDR2: SNHLY and FYNNEI. V dropped 4 bases and J dropped 0 bases, with 7 bases sitting between them. CDR3 length: 13 amino acids.

This clonotype was seen at least ten times. V and J are TRBV12-3 or TRBV12-4 and TRBJ2-7; TRBD2 is a possible D gene (6 bases). The germline V and J ends were trimmed by 4 bases and 3 bases, with 10 bases remaining between them. This CDR3 is 13 amino acids long. DNA of the CDR3: TGTGCCAGCAGTTCGGGAGAGGGCTACGAGCAGTACTTC. The encoded protein is CASSSGEGYEQYF.

The table lists this clonotype with many counts. The chain employs TRBV19 and TRBJ1-1; D not certain. V lost 0 bases and J 0 bases, leaving 11 bases between the germline ends. The CDR3 is 16 amino acids. Per germline, CDR1 LNHDA and CDR2 SQIVND (reference sequence). Here the CDR3 reads CASSIERESMNTEAFF. CDR3 sequence (DNA): TGTGCCAGTAGTATAGAAAGGGAGAGTATGAACACTGAAGCTTTCTTT.

The chain has TRBV29-1 and TRBJ1-1, with TRBD1 matching 7 bases. Looked up from germline, CDR1 is SQVTM and CDR2 is ANQGSEA. V gave up 7 bases and J gave up 3 bases; unmatched junction bases: 8. The CDR3 runs to 13 residues. This CDR3 reads CSATGQMYTEAFF. CDR3 DNA: TGCAGCGCCACGGGACAGATGTACACTGAAGCTTTCTTT.

This clonotype showed up many times. This chain uses TRBV11-2 with TRBJ1-3, with D unclear. CDR3 length equals 15 residues. CDR1 is SGHAT, CDR2 FQNNGV, per germline. Trimming took off 0 bases at V and 2 bases at J, with 8 bases between the two ends. The CDR3 is CASSLELGPGNTIYF. In DNA form, the CDR3 reads TGTGCCAGCAGCTTAGAGCTCGGCCCTGGAAACACCATATATTTT.

CDR3 amino acids: CASSRGGNLNQPQHF. In nucleotides, the CDR3 is TGCGCCAGCAGCCGCGGAGGAAACCTCAATCAGCCCCAGCATTTT. This chain connects TRBV4-1 to TRBJ1-5; D gene uncertain. Per germline, CDR1 MGHRA and CDR2 YSYEKL. Trimming took 4 bases from V and 3 from J, leaving 13 bases between them. The CDR3 length is 15 residues.

The sample holds a few counts of this clonotype. This rearrangement joins TRBV19 to TRBJ1-2, with a tentative D call TRBD1 (6 bases). This CDR3 has 14 amino acids. Germline-derived CDR1 and CDR2 are LNHDA and SQIVND (reference sequence). In nucleotides, the CDR3 is TGTGCTACCACCCCGGGACAAGCAAACTATGGCTACACCTTC. Translated: CATTPGQANYGYTF.

This clonotype has at least ten counts. The chain links TRBV11-2 to TRBJ2-2, with a weak D call TRBD1 (7 bases). The germline V gene has CDR1 SGHAT and CDR2 FQNNGV. V was shortened by 5 bases and J by 5 bases, with 18 bases between the two germline ends. The CDR3 consists of 16 residues. The CDR3 sequence is CASSPATTGRTGELFF. The CDR3 nucleotides are TGTGCCAGCAGCCCCGCCACGACAGGGAGGACCGGGGAGCTGTTTTTT.

This clonotype was found many times. The chain is built from TRBV6-1 and TRBJ2-2, with a weak D call TRBD1 (6 bases). The V end lost 2 bases, the J end lost 7 bases, and 11 bases lay between the germline ends. This CDR3 has 14 residues. Germline CDR1 is MNHNS and CDR2 is SASEGT. CDR3 loop: CASSEQGTGGELFF. CDR3 sequence (DNA): TGTGCCAGCAGTGAACAGGGGACGGGCGGGGAGCTGTTTTTT.

This clonotype occurred a few times. This rearrangement joins TRBV24-1 to TRBJ1-5, with 9 bases lining up with TRBD1. The CDR3 is 17 residues long. The trim removed 3 bases at V and 1 base at J, leaving 6 bases unmatched. Germline V gives CDR1 KGHDR, CDR2 SFDVKD. The CDR3 here is CATSDGGQGHSNQPQHF. For the CDR3, the DNA is TGTGCCACCAGTGATGGGGGACAGGGACACAGCAATCAGCCCCAGCATTTT.

The table lists this clonotype with many counts. The chain recombines TRBV10-3 with TRBJ2-5; maybe TRBD2 (6 bases). Looked up from germline, CDR1 is ENHRY and CDR2 is SYGVKD. The CDR3 has 13 residues. V lost 3 bases and J 3 bases, leaving 8 bases between the germline ends. CDR3 in amino acids: CAISDGTEETQYF. CDR3 DNA: TGTGCCATCAGTGATGGGACTGAAGAGACCCAGTACTTC.